This T cell receptor beta chain is drawn from a study of T cell responses to AZD1222 COVID-19 vaccine (dated by TCRdb to about 2021). Notes on the research overall: TCR sequencing was performed for some 250 trial participants, of whom roughly 200 were given two doses of AZD1222 and 26 were given two doses of MenACWY control vaccine. Trial participants were enrolled by age into 18-55, 56-69 and 70-plus year subgroups, with about 150, 27 and 61 TCR-sequenced participants respectively.

Reading the label with the study, this specimen's time point is: about 28 days (+/-7) after the second vaccine dose. AZD1222 recipients whose second dose came at about 4 weeks and those whose second dose came at about 12 weeks were combined into one group, since spike-specific TCR depth and breadth did not differ between the two schedules. The vaccinee samples were drawn from two UK trials, COV001 and COV002, one of which was a single-blind randomized controlled phase 2/3 trial testing AZD1222 (ChAdOx1 nCoV-19) in healthy adults. Trial participant PBMC samples were collected at day 0 and day 28 after the second dose for TCRbeta chain sequencing. The CDR3 regions of human TCRbeta chains were analyzed by immunosequencing. As for the authors' bioinformatics: TCRs in the repertoires were matched against a reference library of SARS-CoV-2-specific TCRs that had been generated with the MIRA antigen-specificity platform. Breadth meant the fraction of unique TCRs that were SARS-CoV-2-associated, whereas depth meant the fraction of total T cells that were SARS-CoV-2-associated. Using the MIRA data, each spike-specific TCR was mapped to the spike region that the TCR reacts to and placed in a CD4 or CD8 class. Log10-transformed breadth and depth values were compared by one-way ANOVA with Sidak's multiple comparisons tests. The table was pulled from immuneACCESS by TCRdb, which kept in-frame rearrangements only. Such tables lose some clones; where checked, under half of the loss comes from unresolved V genes, and the rest has no known cause. Clone size and the V and J calls come from that table; the DNA yielded D and trimming. The sample table lists about 150,000 clones, 90% to 95% of them with a count of one. Together, the top ten hold roughly 1.6% of the sample.

In the case of this clone: The antigen this receptor binds is unknown. It has no much larger one-base neighbor in the sample; base qualities were not kept. Different DNA sequences within this sample yield the same CDR3.

Overall study results and their limits: A significant rise in spike-specific TCR breadth and depth was observed after two AZD1222 doses relative to day 0 and relative to MenACWY recipients. Conclusions about previously exposed vaccinees are limited, since just five or six AZD1222 recipients were seropositive for SARS-CoV-2 at baseline. Because no day 14 peak-response samples were available, repertoires were characterized only after the peak T cell response. Most participants were white British and females outnumbered males, and the authors suggested that clonal diversity may have been underestimated. The vaccine-associated CD4 TCRs covered the entire spike protein, and the dominant responses fell in regions 160-218 and 743-854. The 56-69-year group was small, and its depth increase did not reach significance, likely because of low power. Reportedly, close to half of the unique spike-specific TCRs recognized epitopes lying outside the regions that are mutated in the B.1.351 and B.1.1.7 variants.

According to the germline V gene, CDR1 reads MNHEY and CDR2 reads SVGAGI. The V end loses 6 bases and the J end loses 8 bases, and a stretch of 10 bases separates them. The cysteine opens and the phenylalanine closes a CDR3 of 12 amino acids. The DNA shown is the 36-base CDR3, in frame from base 1. The V and J segments used are TRBV6-5 and TRBJ1-4; tentative D gene TRBD1, with 5 bases matching. The receptor was derived from an adult who received the AZD1222 COVID-19 vaccine. This specimen was peripheral blood, taken 28 days after the second AZD1222 dose. The DNA sequence is given as TGTGCCAGCAGCCTCGGGGACGAAAAACTGTTTTTT. Translated, it gives CASSLGDEKLFF.